This T cell receptor (beta chain) was captured by sequencing in a study of regulatory T cells in long-lasting Graves disease. Whole-study context: Duration of antithyroid drug therapy among newly diagnosed Graves' patients was under 3 months.

As for time point: newly diagnosed GD, antithyroid drugs for less than 3 months. The authors made the TCR library using RNA they extracted from PBMCs. It was an endocrinology department in Xi'an, China, that provided the patients. Study results and limitations: Those with persistent Graves' had less TCR diversity than newly diagnosed patients. Persistent disease was associated with favored TRBV28 usage and with favored use of TRBJ1-2 and TRBJ2-5.

Trimming removed 8 bases at V and 4 bases at J, with 9 bases between. Germline loops: CDR1 MDHEN, CDR2 SYDVKM. The CDR3 is 12 amino acids. This clonotype was recorded many times. What it binds is unknown. The authors built TCR beta libraries using iRepertoire HTBI primers and Arm-PCR of CDR3 regions. TCRdb ran MiXCR on the multiplex PCR reads and lists one entry per CDR3 protein. In the table there are about 300,000 distinct CDR3 sequences, about 20% of which are singletons. The sequence derives from a female donor with Graves disease. The chain couples TRBV28 to TRBJ1-3; D not certain. This material consisted of peripheral blood mononuclear cells (PBMCs), taken at new diagnosis, from a patient treated with antithyroid drugs. In DNA, the CDR3 is TGTGCCAGCTCGATGGGCGGAAACACCATATATTTT. Translating gives CASSMGGNTIYF.